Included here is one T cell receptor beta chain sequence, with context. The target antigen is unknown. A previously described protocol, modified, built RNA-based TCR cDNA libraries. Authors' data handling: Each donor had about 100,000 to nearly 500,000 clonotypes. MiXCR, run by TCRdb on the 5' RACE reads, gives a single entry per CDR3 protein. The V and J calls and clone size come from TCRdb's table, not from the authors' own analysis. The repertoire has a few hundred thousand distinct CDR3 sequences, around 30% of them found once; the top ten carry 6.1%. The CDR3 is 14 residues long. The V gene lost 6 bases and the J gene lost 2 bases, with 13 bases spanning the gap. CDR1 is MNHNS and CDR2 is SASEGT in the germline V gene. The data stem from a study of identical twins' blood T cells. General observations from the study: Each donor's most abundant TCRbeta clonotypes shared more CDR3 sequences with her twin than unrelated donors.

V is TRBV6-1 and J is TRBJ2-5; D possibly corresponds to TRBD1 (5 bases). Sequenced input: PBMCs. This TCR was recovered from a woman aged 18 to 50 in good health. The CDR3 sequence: CASRRIDSQETQYF. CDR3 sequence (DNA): TGTGCCAGCAGACGCATCGACAGTCAAGAGACCCAGTACTTC.